This TCR beta chain was observed in a study of identical twins. This clonotype was seen more than once but under ten times. A single record per CDR3 protein comes from TCRdb applying MiXCR to the 5' RACE reads. In the table there are more than 400,000 distinct CDR3 sequences, 15% of which are singletons. Among all donors, each was a healthy Caucasian. Germline lookup yields CDR1 LGHNT and CDR2 FRNRAP. V lost 3 bases and J lost 3, with 6 bases in between. The CDR3 sequence is 14 residues long. These data also formed part of another study, on yellow fever vaccine responses in identical twins.

The TCR comes from a woman younger than 30 in good health. The chain links TRBV12-5 to TRBJ1-6; D remains unclear. The sequencing input was CD4+ T cells sorted from blood. The CDR3: CASGLELYNSPLHF. In DNA, the CDR3 is TGTGCTAGTGGTTTAGAACTCTATAATTCACCCCTCCACTTT.